Listed here are 21 T cell receptor beta chains from one sample, sequenced in a study of shared clonotypes between healthy human individuals. Assay: immunoSEQ multiplex PCR; the TCRdb copy retains only in-frame clones and omits some. This table has roughly 1.4 million clones, approximately 98.5% appearing once. Sequencing input: naive CD4+ T cells sorted from blood. Subset given: CD45RA+ positively selected. Source of these receptors: a man aged 30 to 45 in good health.

The chain links TRBV18 to TRBJ2-5, with D possibly TRBD1 on 5 matching bases. Germline CDR1 KGHSH, CDR2 LQKENI. V dropped 1 base and J dropped 5 bases, with 17 bases sitting between them. The CDR3 covers 16 residues. The CDR3 loop is CASSPLGREKRETQYF. CDR3 nucleotides: TGTGCCAGCTCACCACTGGGCAGGGAAAAACGGGAGACCCAGTACTTC.

The genes are TRBV18 and TRBJ1-3; D is unresolved. This CDR3 comprises 14 residues. The V gene's germline CDR1 is KGHSH and CDR2 LQKENI. V was cut by 4 bases and J by 1 base, with 8 bases left in between. The CDR3 sequence: CASSLSQSGNTIYF. CDR3 coding DNA: TGTGCCAGCTCACTATCCCAGTCTGGAAACACCATATATTTT.

The chain combines TRBV5-6 with TRBJ2-7; D is perhaps TRBD1 (5 bases). The V and J ends lost 6 bases and 4 bases respectively, with 17 bases between them. This CDR3 has 14 amino acids. Germline-derived CDR1 and CDR2 are SGHDT and YYEEEE. The DNA of the CDR3 is TGTGCCAGCACCTTAGGGGCGTTTCGGTACGAGCAGTACTTC. It yields the protein CASTLGAFRYEQYF.

In its sample, this clone was seen once. The V and J genes are TRBV6-4 and TRBJ1-5; D is unclear. Trimming removed 5 bases at V and 4 bases at J, with 9 bases between. The CDR3 extends over 13 amino acids. CDR1 is MRHNA and CDR2 is SNTAGT in the germline V gene. CDR3 sequence reads: CASSWETNQPQHF. The CDR3 region has the DNA TGTGCCAGCAGTTGGGAGACGAATCAGCCCCAGCATTTT.

The chain recombines TRBV11-2 with TRBJ2-1, with 7 bases aligning to TRBD2. The CDR3 contains 15 residues. The ends lost 6 bases at V and 1 base at J; junction bases unmatched: 6. The germline gives CDR1 SGHAT, CDR2 FQNNGV. Written as DNA, the CDR3 is TGTGCCAGCAGATGGCTAGCGGATTCCTACAATGAGCAGTTCTTC. This codes for CASRWLADSYNEQFF.

The chain recombines TRBV10-1 with TRBJ2-1; no definite D call. This CDR3 has 14 amino acids. V lost 2 bases and J lost 5, with 10 bases in between. Germline assignment: CDR1 WNHNN and CDR2 SYGVQD (reference sequence). CDR3 sequence (DNA): TGCGCCAGCAGTGAGCTAGTAGGGAACAATGAGCAGTTCTTC. This sequence encodes CASSELVGNNEQFF.

J is TRBJ2-5 and V is TRBV7-6, with 9 bases identical to TRBD1. The CDR3 covers 14 residues. Trimming took 4 bases from V and 5 from J; bases not matched to a gene: 5. Germline CDR1 SGHVS, CDR2 FNYEAQ. This CDR3 reads CASSSNRGLETQYF. In DNA, the CDR3 is TGTGCCAGCAGCTCGAACAGGGGGCTGGAGACCCAGTACTTC.

The CDR3 DNA sequence: TGTGCCAGCAGCCCCCGACAGGGAATCGGCGACGAGCAGTACTTC. Protein product: CASSPRQGIGDEQYF. The chain recombines TRBV7-2 with TRBJ2-7, with 7 bases lining up with TRBD1. There are 15 residues in the CDR3. Trimming at V came to 5 bases and at J to 5 bases, leaving 12 bases not matched to a gene. Per germline, CDR1 SGHTA and CDR2 FQGNSA. The full variable domain, rest sourced from reference TRBV7-2 and TRBJ2-7, is GAGVSQSPSNKVTEKGKDVELRCDPISGHTALYWYRQSLGQGLEFLIYFQGNSAPDKSGLPSDRFSAERTGGSVSTLTIQRTQQEDSAVYLCASSPRQGIGDEQYFGPGTRLTVT.

This chain connects TRBV13 to TRBJ2-5, with TRBD2 matching 12 bases. Germline values: CDR1 PRHDT, CDR2 FYEKMQ (reference sequence). The junction had 5 bases not matched to a gene; V was cut back by 4 bases and J by 5 bases. The length of the CDR3 is 15 residues. The CDR3 loop reads CASSSTSGGFETQYF. As DNA, the CDR3 is TGTGCCAGCAGCTCCACTAGCGGGGGGTTCGAGACCCAGTACTTC. The entire variable domain, with the rest obtained from reference TRBV13 and TRBJ2-5, is as follows: AAGVIQSPRHLIKEKRETATLKCYPIPRHDTVYWYQQGPGQDPQFLISFYEKMQSDKGSIPDRFSAQQFSDYHSELNMSSLELGDSALYFCASSSTSGGFETQYFGPGTRLLVL.

The CDR3 region is CASSPLGEDSGNTIYF. In DNA, the CDR3 is TGTGCCAGCAGTCCCCTGGGTGAGGACTCTGGAAACACCATATATTTT. The chain combines TRBV28 with TRBJ1-3, with no clear D. The CDR3 length is 16 residues. Trimming stripped 5 bases from V and 0 bases from J, with 14 bases between. Per germline, CDR1 MDHEN and CDR2 SYDVKM.

Worth noting for this clone: This CDR3 is also generated by other DNA sequences in the sample. J is TRBJ2-3 and V is TRBV5-1; D may correspond to TRBD1 or TRBD2 (5 bases each). V lost 0 bases and J lost 0, with 17 bases in between. CDR3 length: 18 residues. The germline CDR1 and CDR2 sequences are SGHRS and YFSETQ. CDR3 loop: CASSLAGTSGSSTDTQYF. In DNA, the CDR3 is TGCGCCAGCAGCTTGGCCGGGACGAGTGGGTCTAGCACAGATACGCAGTATTTT. Based on the CDR3 plus reference TRBV5-1 and TRBJ2-3, the full variable domain is KAGVTQTPRYLIKTRGQQVTLSCSPISGHRSVSWYQQTPGQGLQFLFEYFSETQRNKGNFPGRFSGRQFSNSRSEMNVSTLELGDSALYLCASSLAGTSGSSTDTQYFGPGTRLTVL.

The chain combines TRBV7-2 with TRBJ2-7, with no clear D. V lost 2 bases and J 2 bases, leaving 16 bases between the germline ends. Per germline, CDR1 SGHTA and CDR2 FQGNSA. The CDR3 is 16 amino acids. The CDR3 bases are TGTGCCAGCAGCTTACACGCCGCGCCGGGTCCCTACGAGCAGTACTTC. Translation: CASSLHAAPGPYEQYF.

CDR3 protein: CAIRTSGGNGAFEQYF. The CDR3 DNA reads as TGTGCCATCAGGACGAGTGGAGGGAACGGAGCTTTCGAGCAGTACTTC. The chain carries TRBV10-3 and TRBJ2-7; D is possibly TRBD2 (6 bases). V dropped 6 bases and J dropped 6 bases, with 24 bases sitting between them. The germline V gene has CDR1 ENHRY and CDR2 SYGVKD. The CDR3 consists of 16 residues.

This chain uses TRBV6-1 with TRBJ1-1; no firm D call. CDR1 and CDR2 from the germline V gene are MNHNS and SASEGT. V was pared by 5 bases and J by 5 bases, with 15 bases between. The CDR3 runs to 14 residues. This CDR3 is CASSFLARDTEAFF. CDR3 nucleotide sequence: TGTGCCAGCAGTTTCCTAGCTCGGGATACTGAAGCTTTCTTT.

This chain joins TRBV6-5 and TRBJ1-5; 8 positions agree with TRBD1. The germline V gene has CDR1 MNHEY and CDR2 SVGAGI. The CDR3 consists of 14 residues. Trimming took 4 bases from V and 3 from J; bases not matched to a gene: 2. The CDR3 spells CASSSTGVNQPQHF. The CDR3 bases are TGTGCCAGCAGTTCGACAGGGGTCAATCAGCCCCAGCATTTT.

The chain combines TRBV4-1 with TRBJ1-1; no clear D. The CDR3 is made up of 14 amino acids. CDR1 is MGHRA, CDR2 YSYEKL, per germline. V dropped 4 bases and J dropped 0 bases, with 9 bases sitting between them. CDR3 nucleotide sequence: TGCGCCAGCAGCCTGCCTATGGTGAACACTGAAGCTTTCTTT. Translation gives CASSLPMVNTEAFF.

This chain connects TRBV28 to TRBJ2-3, with D possibly matching TRBD2 (5 bases). From germline, CDR1 is MDHEN and CDR2 SYDVKM. V lost 3 bases to trimming and J lost 2 bases, with 12 bases between them. There are 15 residues in the CDR3. This chain's CDR3 is CASSFRASFTDTQYF. The CDR3 DNA reads TGTGCCAGCAGTTTTAGGGCTAGCTTCACAGATACGCAGTATTTT.

The rearrangement joins TRBV18 to TRBJ2-3; D is possibly TRBD2 (6 bases). Trimming stripped 3 bases from V and 5 bases from J, with 12 bases between. Germline CDR1 and CDR2: KGHSH and LQKENI. The CDR3 consists of 14 residues. CDR3 protein: CASSPPGERDTQYF. CDR3 sequence (DNA): TGTGCCAGCTCACCTCCGGGAGAACGAGATACGCAGTATTTT.

CDR3 nucleotides: TGTGCCAGCAGCAGTGGTGGCGGATATTCCTACAATGAGCAGTTCTTC. Its protein is CASSSGGGYSYNEQFF. The chain couples TRBV9 to TRBJ2-1; the D is unclear. Between the trimmed V and J ends, which lost 4 bases and 1 base, there was a span of 15 bases. This CDR3 region has 16 residues. The germline V gene has CDR1 SGDLS and CDR2 YYNGEE.

The chain's CDR3 is CASSASLLAGVGSEQFF. In DNA form, the CDR3 reads TGTGCCAGCAGCGCTAGCCTGCTAGCGGGAGTAGGGAGTGAGCAGTTCTTC. The chain recombines TRBV2 with TRBJ2-1; TRBD2 matches at 10 bases. V lost 6 bases to trimming and J lost 9 bases; unmatched junction nucleotides: 17. Germline CDR1 and CDR2: SNHLY and FYNNEI. The CDR3 contains 17 residues.

The chain uses TRBV29-1 and TRBJ1-2; 9 bases are a match to TRBD1. V trimming: 4 bases; J trimming: 10 bases; junction bases outside the gene matches: 7. In germline, CDR1 is SQVTM, CDR2 ANQGSEA. This CDR3 contains 12 residues. CDR3 in DNA: TGCAGCGTTGTGGGGTTACAGGGGGCCTACACCTTC. It specifies CSVVGLQGAYTF.